The T cell receptor (beta chain) described here comes from a study of blood T cells in healthy people across ages. Together with a sample-barcoded 5' primer, a J-beta primer mix was included in a second PCR lasting roughly 6 to 12 cycles. TCRdb passed the 5' RACE reads through MiXCR, listing each CDR3 protein once. Altogether 1.2 million to 1.5 million distinct CDR3 sequences are present, around 59% being singletons, with the ten largest covering over 6.5%. A minimum of 7 million PBMCs was isolated per sample. Germline assignment: CDR1 LGHDT and CDR2 YNNKEL (reference sequence). V was cut by 3 bases and J by 5 bases, with 10 bases left in between. CDR3 length: 13 residues.

The sample comprised blood. The chain is built from TRBV3-1 and TRBJ1-2, with a weak D call TRBD1 (5 bases). The clonotype was recovered from a young man in good health. CDR3 in amino acids: CASSHATGYGYTF. In DNA form, the CDR3 reads TGTGCCAGCAGCCACGCTACAGGATATGGCTACACCTTC.